A single sample is the source of the 21 T cell receptor beta chains below, sequenced in a study of spatial heterogeneity in lung cancer. TCRdb re-derived calls from the 5' RACE reads in MiXCR, one entry per CDR3 protein. This sample has some 46,000 distinct CDR3 sequences, with 10% to 15% found just once. Noted time point: blood at routine non-recurrence follow-up after resection. Sample: PBMCs, taken at follow-up. The receptors stem from a male donor with early-stage non-small cell lung cancer.

This clonotype has a handful of counts. The chain carries TRBV30 and TRBJ1-2, with unresolved D. Trimming removed 2 bases from V and 8 bases from J, with 12 bases in between. The CDR3 has 12 amino acids. Germline CDR1 is GTSNPN and CDR2 is SVGIG (reference sequence). The CDR3 bases are TGTGCCTGGAGTCCAATGAGTGAGGGCTACACCTTC. This gives the protein CAWSPMSEGYTF.

This clonotype was seen repeatedly, ten times or more. The rearrangement links TRBV5-8 to TRBJ1-4; 7 bases line up with TRBD1. Germline V gene sequence: CDR1 SGHTS, CDR2 YDEGEE. The CDR3 extends over 15 amino acids. The ends lost 4 bases at V and 8 bases at J; junction bases unmatched: 11. CDR3 region: CASSAGQVREEKLFF. Here the CDR3 DNA reads TGTGCCAGCAGCGCCGGACAGGTTAGGGAGGAAAAACTGTTTTTT.

At least ten counts were recorded for this clonotype. This chain uses TRBV5-1 with TRBJ2-3, with D maybe TRBD1 (6 bases). CDR3 length equals 14 residues. From germline, CDR1 is SGHRS and CDR2 YFSETQ. V was cut by 3 bases and J by 4 bases, with 12 bases left in between. The CDR3, as DNA: TGCGCCAGCAGCTCACGACAGGTTCCAGATACGCAGTATTTT. This encodes CASSSRQVPDTQYF.

This clonotype was counted at least ten times. This chain joins TRBV29-1 and TRBJ1-3; the D is unclear. The CDR3 totals 13 residues. In germline, CDR1 is SQVTM, CDR2 ANQGSEA. Trimming took 4 bases from V and 0 from J, leaving 7 bases between them. The CDR3 here is CSVGANSGNTIYF. The DNA of the CDR3 is TGCAGCGTTGGAGCTAACTCTGGAAACACCATATATTTT.

At least ten counts were recorded for this clonotype. The chain joins TRBV5-4 to TRBJ2-3; 9 bases agree with TRBD2. The CDR3 extends over 16 amino acids. CDR1 is SGHNT, CDR2 YYREEE, per germline (reference sequence). The V segment lost 0 bases and the J segment 1 base; nucleotides outside the gene matches: 3. The CDR3 sequence is CASSLVVAGGTDTQYF. The CDR3 DNA is TGTGCCAGCAGCTTGGTGGTAGCGGGAGGCACAGATACGCAGTATTTT.

The chain has TRBV9 and TRBJ2-2; no firm D call. V was pared by 4 bases and J by 7 bases, with 11 bases between. Germline lookup yields CDR1 SGDLS and CDR2 YYNGEE. CDR3 length: 13 residues. CDR3 nucleotides: TGTGCCAGCAGCCCAAGTACGAACGGGGAGCTGTTTTTT. Protein product: CASSPSTNGELFF.

The chain links TRBV2 to TRBJ1-6; D ambiguous. The germline CDR1 and CDR2 sequences are SNHLY and FYNNEI. Trimming pared 8 bases from V and 0 bases from J, leaving 11 bases between. The CDR3 loop spans 15 amino acids. The CDR3 DNA reads TGTGCCAGCTCCTCCGAGAGCTCCTATAATTCACCCCTCCACTTT. Encoded protein: CASSSESSYNSPLHF.

This clonotype has a count of ten or more. This chain uses TRBV7-2 with TRBJ1-5, with D unresolved. The V gene's germline CDR1 is SGHTA and CDR2 FQGNSA. The CDR3 runs 14 residues. V shed 1 base and J shed 5 bases, with 9 bases lying between them. The CDR3 bases are TGTGCCAGCAGCTTAGGGCAACTACATCAGCCCCAGCATTTT. Translating gives CASSLGQLHQPQHF.

This clonotype has a count of ten or more. The V and J genes are TRBV19 and TRBJ1-1; a weak D match, TRBD1 (6 bases). This CDR3 is 15 amino acids long. CDR1 and CDR2 from the germline V gene are LNHDA and SQIVND (reference sequence). Trimming removed 7 bases at V and 5 bases at J, with 20 bases between. The chain's CDR3 is CASIPAGHFFTEAFF. In DNA form, the CDR3 reads TGTGCCAGTATTCCCGCGGGACACTTTTTTACTGAAGCTTTCTTT.

Many counts were recorded for this clonotype. V usage is TRBV20-1 and J usage is TRBJ2-1; TRBD2 aligns across 10 bases. The CDR3 extends over 14 amino acids. V shed 5 bases and J 3 bases; nucleotides not matched to a gene: 4. CDR1 and CDR2 (germline): DFQATT, SNEGSKA (reference sequence). The DNA for the CDR3 is TGCAGTGCTGCCGGGACTAGCGACTACAATGAGCAGTTCTTC. Its translation: CSAAGTSDYNEQFF.

The rearrangement links TRBV6-5 to TRBJ2-7; D is perhaps TRBD2 (6 bases). The germline gives CDR1 MNHEY, CDR2 SVGAGI. The CDR3 covers 14 residues. With 6 bases removed from V and 5 bases from J, the gap between germline ends came to 17 bases. CDR3 amino acids: CASRRRAGTHEQYF. The CDR3 DNA reads as TGTGCCAGCAGACGGAGGGCCGGGACCCACGAGCAGTACTTC.

Only a few counts were recorded for this clonotype. The V and J genes are TRBV10-3 and TRBJ1-5, with TRBD1 identical over 7 bases. The ends lost 6 bases at V and 3 bases at J; junction bases unmatched: 5. This CDR3 spans 14 amino acids. The germline V gene encodes CDR1 ENHRY and CDR2 SYGVKD. CDR3 loop: CAISGQVSNQPQHF. For the CDR3, the DNA is TGTGCCATCAGCGGACAGGTATCCAATCAGCCCCAGCATTTT.

The chain employs TRBV15 and TRBJ1-2, with D perhaps matching TRBD1 (5 bases). The germline CDR1 and CDR2 sequences are LNHNV and YYDKDF (reference sequence). The CDR3 sequence is 13 residues long. V dropped 0 bases and J dropped 8 bases, with 10 bases sitting between them. The CDR3 loop reads CATSRDLRQGYTF. The CDR3 DNA reads TGTGCCACCAGCAGAGATCTCCGACAGGGCTACACCTTC.

Many counts were recorded for this clonotype. The rearrangement uses TRBV6-4 and TRBJ1-1; possible D gene TRBD1, 5 bases. The CDR3 is made up of 15 amino acids. The germline V and J ends were trimmed by 6 bases and 0 bases, with 14 bases remaining between them. From germline, CDR1 is MRHNA and CDR2 SNTAGT. As DNA, the CDR3 is TGTGCCAGCAGACCCCGGGAGGGGCTGAACACTGAAGCTTTCTTT. Translation gives CASRPREGLNTEAFF.

The gene calls are TRBV18 and TRBJ1-1; possibly TRBD1 for D (6 bases). The CDR3 length is 13 residues. The germline V and J ends were trimmed by 5 bases and 3 bases, with 10 bases remaining between them. CDR1 KGHSH and CDR2 LQKENI come from the germline V gene. The CDR3 is CASSEQGHTEAFF. The CDR3, as DNA: TGTGCCAGCTCAGAACAGGGACACACTGAAGCTTTCTTT.

This clonotype was seen a few times. The rearrangement joins TRBV7-9 to TRBJ1-1; D remains ambiguous. Between the trimmed V and J ends, which lost 0 bases and 8 bases, there was a span of 10 bases. CDR3 length: 13 amino acids. CDR1 SEHNR and CDR2 FQNEAQ come from the germline V gene (reference sequence). This CDR3 is CASSLAGDREAFF. The CDR3 nucleotides read TGTGCCAGCAGCTTAGCAGGAGACCGGGAAGCTTTCTTT.

This clonotype was seen many times. The V call is TRBV18, the J call TRBJ2-7; no definite D call. V was trimmed by 6 bases and J by 4 bases, leaving 10 bases between them. The CDR3 is 12 amino acids. The germline V gene encodes CDR1 KGHSH and CDR2 LQKENI. CDR3 sequence reads: CASSPDGYEQYF. In DNA form, the CDR3 reads TGTGCCAGCTCTCCTGACGGGTACGAGCAGTACTTC.

This clonotype has at least ten counts. This chain joins TRBV6-2 or TRBV6-3 and TRBJ2-1, with D perhaps matching TRBD2 (5 bases). V gave up 2 bases and J gave up 7 bases, with 12 bases separating them. The length of the CDR3 is 14 residues. Germline V CDR1 and CDR2: MNHEY, SVGEGT. The CDR3: CASSYGSFSNEQFF. In nucleotides, the CDR3 is TGTGCCAGCAGTTACGGGAGTTTTTCTAATGAGCAGTTCTTC.

This clonotype was observed at least ten times. DNA for the CDR3: TGCAGTGCTAGAGACCGGGGGAGTGCCAAAAACATTCAGTACTTC. It codes for CSARDRGSAKNIQYF. The chain combines TRBV20-1 with TRBJ2-4; D perhaps matches TRBD2 (6 bases). CDR1 and CDR2 from the germline V gene are DFQATT and SNEGSKA (reference sequence). This CDR3 contains 15 residues. Trimming took 0 bases from V and 1 from J, leaving 10 bases between them.

This clonotype was observed many times. The rearrangement uses TRBV6-6 and TRBJ1-1, with 7 bases lining up with TRBD1. Trimming removed 6 bases from V and 3 bases from J; junction bases left unmatched: 13. Germline values: CDR1 MNHNY, CDR2 SVGAGI (reference sequence). CDR3 length: 16 residues. This CDR3 is CASSPGLGGAHTEAFF. In DNA form, the CDR3 reads TGTGCCAGCAGCCCCGGTCTAGGGGGCGCACACACTGAAGCTTTCTTT.

In its sample, this clonotype was seen many times. This chain joins TRBV6-2 or TRBV6-3 and TRBJ1-2; D unresolved. V was trimmed by 6 bases and J by 3 bases, leaving 8 bases between them. Germline values: CDR1 MNHEY, CDR2 SVGEGT. CDR3 length: 12 residues. The CDR3 sequence is CASRTGDYGYTF. CDR3 nucleotides: TGTGCCAGCAGGACGGGTGACTATGGCTACACCTTC.